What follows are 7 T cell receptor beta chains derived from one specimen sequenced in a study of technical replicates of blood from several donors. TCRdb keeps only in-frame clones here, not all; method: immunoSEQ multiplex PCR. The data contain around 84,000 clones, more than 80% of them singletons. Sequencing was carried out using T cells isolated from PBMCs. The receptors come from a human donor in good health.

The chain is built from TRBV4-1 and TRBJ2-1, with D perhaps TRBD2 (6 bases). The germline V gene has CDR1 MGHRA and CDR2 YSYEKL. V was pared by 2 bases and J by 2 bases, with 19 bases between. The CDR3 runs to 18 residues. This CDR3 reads CASSQWLATRVPYNEQFF. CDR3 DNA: TGCGCCAGCAGCCAATGGCTAGCGACGCGGGTCCCCTACAATGAGCAGTTCTTC.

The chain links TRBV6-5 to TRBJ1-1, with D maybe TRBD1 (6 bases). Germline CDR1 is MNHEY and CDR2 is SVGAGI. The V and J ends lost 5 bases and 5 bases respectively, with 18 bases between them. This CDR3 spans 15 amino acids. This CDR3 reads CASSPRGGSRTEAFF. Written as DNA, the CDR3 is TGTGCCAGCAGTCCTAGGGGGGGCAGTCGTACTGAAGCTTTCTTT.

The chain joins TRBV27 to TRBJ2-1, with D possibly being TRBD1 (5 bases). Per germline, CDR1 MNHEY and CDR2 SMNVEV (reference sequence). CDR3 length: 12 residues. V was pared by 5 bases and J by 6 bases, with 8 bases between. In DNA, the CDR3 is TGTGCCAGCAGTCTAAGGGGCAATGAGCAGTTCTTC. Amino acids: CASSLRGNEQFF.

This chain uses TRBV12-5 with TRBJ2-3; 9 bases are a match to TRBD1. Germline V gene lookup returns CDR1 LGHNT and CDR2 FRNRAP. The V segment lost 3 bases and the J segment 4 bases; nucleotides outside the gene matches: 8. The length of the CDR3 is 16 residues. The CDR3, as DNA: TGTGCTAGTGGTTTAGGAAGTACAGGGGGCCCAGATACGCAGTATTTT. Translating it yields CASGLGSTGGPDTQYF.

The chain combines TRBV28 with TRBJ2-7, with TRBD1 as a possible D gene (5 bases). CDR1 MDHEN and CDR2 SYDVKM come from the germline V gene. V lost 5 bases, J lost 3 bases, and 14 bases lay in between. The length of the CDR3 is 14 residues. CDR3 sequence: CASSPLSTGYEQYF. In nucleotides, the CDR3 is TGTGCCAGCAGTCCGCTATCTACAGGCTACGAGCAGTACTTC.

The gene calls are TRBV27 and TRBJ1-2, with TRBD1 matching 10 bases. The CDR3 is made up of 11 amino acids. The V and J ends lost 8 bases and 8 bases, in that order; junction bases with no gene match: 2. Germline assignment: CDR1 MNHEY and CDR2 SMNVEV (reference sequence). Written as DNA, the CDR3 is TGTGCCAGCGGGACAGGGGAAGGCTACACCTTC. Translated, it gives CASGTGEGYTF.

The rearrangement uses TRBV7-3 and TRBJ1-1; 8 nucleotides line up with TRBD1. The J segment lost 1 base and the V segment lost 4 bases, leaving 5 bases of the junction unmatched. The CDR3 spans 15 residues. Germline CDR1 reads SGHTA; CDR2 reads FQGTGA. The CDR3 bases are TGTGCCAGCAGCTCTCGTGGACAGGGGAACACTGAAGCTTTCTTT. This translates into CASSSRGQGNTEAFF.